The T cell receptor (beta chain) under discussion was sequenced for a study of cytomegalovirus exposure and HLA in healthy donors. This CDR3 has 15 amino acids. The germline gives CDR1 SGHDT, CDR2 YYEEEE. Between the trimmed V and J ends, which lost 3 bases and 2 bases, there was a span of 15 bases. PCR employed 60 Vbeta and 13 Jbeta primers. This table comes from immunoSEQ multiplex PCR, and its TCRdb copy is limited to in-frame clones, with some not included. Altogether about 220,000 clones are present, approximately 79% being singletons, with the ten largest covering 1.5% to 2%. Sequenced input: PBMCs. The TCR comes from a male donor in good health and CMV-seronegative. V gene TRBV5-6 combines with J gene TRBJ2-7, with D maybe TRBD1 (6 bases). The CDR3 DNA follows: TGTGCCAGCAGCTGGGGACACAGAAGCACCTACGAGCAGTACTTC. This translates into CASSWGHRSTYEQYF. The entire variable domain, with the rest obtained from reference TRBV5-6 and TRBJ2-7, is as follows: DAGVTQSPTHLIKTRGQQVTLRCSPKSGHDTVSWYQQALGQGPQFIFQYYEEEERQRGNFPDRFSGHQFPNYSSELNVNALLLGDSALYLCASSWGHRSTYEQYFGPGTRLTVT.